Sequencing of this TCR beta chain was carried out in a study of OX40 agonist ivuxolimab in advanced cancers. In the study overall: Ivuxolimab, an antibody that agonizes OX40 (CD134), was administered to the patients.

As concerns this clone: Its antigen is not known.

At baseline, cycle 4 day 1, and cycle 7 day 1, blood was sampled. Clones were read by immunoSEQ multiplex PCR, and TCRdb kept only the in-frame ones, dropping some. Of around 67,000 clones in the sample, around 82% were seen once. Study-wide results and limits: CD8+ T cells showed, on average, more clonal expansion than CD4+ cells.

This receptor was identified in an adult with an advanced solid tumor such as melanoma, head and neck, liver or kidney cancer. The starting material was CD4+ or CD8+ T cells sorted from blood, obtained in a trial of the OX40 agonist ivuxolimab.

The DNA for the CDR3 is TGTGCCAGCAGACCGACAGGGGGCGCGGGTCAGCCCCAGCATTTT. Translation: CASRPTGGAGQPQHF. This chain links TRBV6-5 with TRBJ1-5, with 10 nucleotides matching TRBD1. V was clipped by 6 bases and J by 6 bases; unmatched bases: 8. CDR1 MNHEY and CDR2 SVGAGI come from the germline V gene. The CDR3 covers 15 residues.